The 11 T cell receptor beta chains below come from one sample, sequenced in a study of T cell responses to AZD1222 COVID-19 vaccine. Here immunoSEQ multiplex PCR was the method, and the copy in TCRdb shows in-frame clones only, minus some. The sample lists some 100,000 clones; more than 75% were seen once. The specimen comprised peripheral blood, sampled on day 0 of AZD1222 vaccination. These receptors came from an adult in good health.

The rearrangement uses TRBV7-2 and TRBJ2-7; 8 bases line up with TRBD2. There are 15 residues in the CDR3. Germline CDR1 reads SGHTA; CDR2 reads FQGNSA. The V and J ends lost 1 base and 7 bases, in that order; junction bases with no gene match: 9. In DNA, the CDR3 is TGTGCCAGCAGCTTAGGTGGGGCGGGAGGTAAGGAGCAGTACTTC. Its translation is CASSLGGAGGKEQYF.

The chain carries TRBV6-2 or TRBV6-3 and TRBJ2-7; 9 positions agree with TRBD2. The CDR3 contains 15 residues. Trimming took 4 bases from V and 0 from J; bases not matched to a gene: 4. Germline values: CDR1 MNHEY, CDR2 SVGEGT. CDR3 amino acids: CASSSAGGFSYEQYF. CDR3 DNA sequence: TGTGCCAGCAGTTCAGCGGGAGGATTCTCCTACGAGCAGTACTTC.

This chain connects TRBV2 to TRBJ1-5; D may be TRBD1 (5 bases). The CDR3 sequence is 15 residues long. Germline V gene data show CDR1 as SNHLY and CDR2 as FYNNEI. Trimming pared 6 bases from V and 6 bases from J, leaving 18 bases between. CDR3: CASSPLGAEGQPQHF. The CDR3 nucleotides read TGTGCCAGCAGCCCCCTTGGGGCGGAGGGTCAGCCCCAGCATTTT. The entire variable domain, with the rest obtained from reference TRBV2 and TRBJ1-5, is as follows: EPEVTQTPSHQVTQMGQEVILRCVPISNHLYFYWYRQILGQKVEFLVSFYNNEISEKSEIFDDQFSVERPDGSNFTLKIRSTKLEDSAMYFCASSPLGAEGQPQHFGDGTRLSIL.

This clone was seen just once. This rearrangement joins TRBV7-8 to TRBJ2-5; 7 nucleotides match TRBD2. Trimming cost V 2 bases and J 1 base; bases outside gene matches: 7. CDR3 length: 16 residues. Germline-derived CDR1 and CDR2 are SGHVS and FQNEAQ. CDR3 in DNA: TGTGCCAGCAGCTTATCTACGGGGGGTATCCAAGAGACCCAGTACTTC. It translates to CASSLSTGGIQETQYF.

V usage is TRBV19 and J usage is TRBJ2-3; 8 positions match TRBD2. The length of the CDR3 is 15 residues. V gave up 1 base and J gave up 2 bases; unmatched junction bases: 2. CDR1 and CDR2 from the germline V gene are LNHDA and SQIVND (reference sequence). CDR3 DNA: TGTGCCAGTAGTATAGGTAGCGGGGCCACAGATACGCAGTATTTT. Amino acids: CASSIGSGATDTQYF.

The genes are TRBV19 and TRBJ1-4; 10 positions agree with TRBD1. CDR3 length equals 15 residues. J gave up 7 bases and V 6 bases, and 8 bases lay outside the gene matches. CDR1 is LNHDA and CDR2 is SQIVND in the germline V gene (reference sequence). The CDR3 nucleotides read TGTGCCAGTAGGACCACCGGGACAGGGGTTGAAAAACTGTTTTTT. Residues: CASRTTGTGVEKLFF.

The chain combines TRBV6-5 with TRBJ2-2, with no clear D. V was pared by 6 bases and J by 3 bases, with 14 bases between. This CDR3 region has 15 residues. Germline V gene sequence: CDR1 MNHEY, CDR2 SVGAGI. CDR3: CASRVEWSDTGELFF. The DNA for the CDR3 is TGTGCCAGCAGGGTTGAGTGGAGCGACACCGGGGAGCTGTTTTTT.

The genes are TRBV3-1 (or the pseudogene TRBV3-2) and TRBJ1-1, with D perhaps TRBD1 (5 bases). CDR1 and CDR2 (germline): LGHDT, YNNKEL (reference sequence). The CDR3 contains 12 residues. V was pared by 1 base and J by 11 bases, with 11 bases between. CDR3 DNA sequence: TGTGCCAGCAGCCAAGGGGGCAGTCTGGCTTTCTTT. Translating gives CASSQGGSLAFF.

The genes are TRBV6-5 and TRBJ2-2; TRBD2 matches 9 bases. After removal of 5 bases from V and 1 base from J, the junction contained 2 bases not matched to a gene. This CDR3 has 15 residues. Germline values: CDR1 MNHEY, CDR2 SVGAGI. This CDR3 is CASSPLAGNTGELFF. CDR3 in DNA: TGTGCCAGCAGTCCACTAGCGGGGAACACCGGGGAGCTGTTTTTT.

The J gene is TRBJ1-4, the V gene TRBV4-1; 9 nucleotides match TRBD1. With 1 base clipped from V and 4 bases from J, the junction kept 4 bases outside the gene matches. The V gene's germline CDR1 is MGHRA and CDR2 YSYEKL. The CDR3 contains 16 residues. CDR3 coding DNA: TGCGCCAGCAGCCAAGCCGGGACAGGGATTAATGAAAAACTGTTTTTT. This translates into CASSQAGTGINEKLFF.

The chain couples TRBV29-1 to TRBJ2-1; 9 positions agree with TRBD2. The J segment lost 6 bases and the V segment lost 5 bases, leaving 8 bases of the junction unmatched. Per the germline V gene, CDR1 is SQVTM and CDR2 is ANQGSEA. The CDR3 spans 14 residues. The CDR3 sequence: CSVLVGGGANEQFF. CDR3 bases: TGCAGCGTTTTAGTAGGCGGGGGGGCCAATGAGCAGTTCTTC.